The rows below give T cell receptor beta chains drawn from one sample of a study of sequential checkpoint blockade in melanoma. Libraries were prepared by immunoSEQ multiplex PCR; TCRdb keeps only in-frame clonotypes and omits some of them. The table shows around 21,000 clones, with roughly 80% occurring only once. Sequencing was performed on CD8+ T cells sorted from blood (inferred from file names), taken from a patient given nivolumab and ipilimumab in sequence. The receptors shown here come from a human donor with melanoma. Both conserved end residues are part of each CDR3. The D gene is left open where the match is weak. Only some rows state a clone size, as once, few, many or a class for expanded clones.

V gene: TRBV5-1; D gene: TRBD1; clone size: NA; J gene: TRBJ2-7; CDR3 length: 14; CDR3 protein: CASSYGQGAYEQYF; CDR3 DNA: TGCGCCAGCAGCTACGGACAGGGGGCGTACGAGCAGTACTTC
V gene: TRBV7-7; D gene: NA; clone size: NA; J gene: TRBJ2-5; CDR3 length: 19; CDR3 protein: CASSLQRAGPVAGQETQYF; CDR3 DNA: TGTGCTAGCAGCTTACAGAGGGCAGGTCCGGTCGCGGGCCAAGAGACCCAGTACTTC
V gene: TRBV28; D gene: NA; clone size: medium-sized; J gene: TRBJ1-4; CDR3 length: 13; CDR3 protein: CASSWRLNEKLFF; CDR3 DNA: TGTGCCAGCAGCTGGAGGTTGAATGAAAAACTGTTTTTT
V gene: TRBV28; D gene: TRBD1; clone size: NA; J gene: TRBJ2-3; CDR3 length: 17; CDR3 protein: CASSPQDRGLGTDTQYF; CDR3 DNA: TGTGCCAGCAGTCCCCAGGACAGGGGGCTAGGCACAGATACGCAGTATTTT
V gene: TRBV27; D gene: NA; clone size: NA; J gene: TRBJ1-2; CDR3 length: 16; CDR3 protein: CASSPAVDTPNYGYTF; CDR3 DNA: TGTGCCAGCAGTCCAGCCGTGGACACTCCGAACTATGGCTACACCTTC
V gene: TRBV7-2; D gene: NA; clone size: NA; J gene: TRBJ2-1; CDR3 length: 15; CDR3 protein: CASSLGPFQGNEQFF; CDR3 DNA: TGTGCCAGCAGTCTCGGGCCTTTTCAGGGTAATGAGCAGTTCTTC
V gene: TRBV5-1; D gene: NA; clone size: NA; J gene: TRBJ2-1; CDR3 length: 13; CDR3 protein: CASSLQGWNEQFF; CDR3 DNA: TGCGCCAGCAGCTTGCAGGGCTGGAATGAGCAGTTCTTC
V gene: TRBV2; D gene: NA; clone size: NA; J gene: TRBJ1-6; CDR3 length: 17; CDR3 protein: CASSEALYLAGNSPLHF; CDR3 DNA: TGTGCCAGCAGTGAAGCCCTATATTTAGCAGGGAATTCACCCCTCCACTTT
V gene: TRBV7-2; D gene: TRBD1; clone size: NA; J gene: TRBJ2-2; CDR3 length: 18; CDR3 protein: CASSRTGRDRVIHGELFF; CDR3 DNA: TGTGCCAGCAGCCGAACAGGCCGGGACAGGGTTATTCACGGGGAGCTGTTTTTT
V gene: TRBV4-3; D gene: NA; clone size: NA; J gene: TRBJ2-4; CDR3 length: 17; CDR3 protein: CASSQETGHSAKNIQYF; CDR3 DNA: TGCGCCAGCAGCCAAGAAACAGGGCATTCGGCCAAAAACATTCAGTACTTC
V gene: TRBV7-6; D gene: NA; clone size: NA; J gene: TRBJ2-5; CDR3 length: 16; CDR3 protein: CASSLGSSGLQETQYF; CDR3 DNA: TGTGCCAGCAGCTTAGGATCCTCAGGGCTCCAAGAGACCCAGTACTTC
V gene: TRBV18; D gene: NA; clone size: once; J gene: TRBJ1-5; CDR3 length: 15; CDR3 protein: CASSPGGSADWPQHF; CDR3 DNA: TGTGCCAGCTCACCCGGCGGGAGCGCGGATTGGCCCCAGCATTTT
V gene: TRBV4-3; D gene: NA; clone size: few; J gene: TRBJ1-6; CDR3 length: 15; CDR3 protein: CASSQDTGRNSPLHF; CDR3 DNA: TGCGCCAGCAGCCAAGATACAGGGCGGAATTCACCCCTCCACTTT
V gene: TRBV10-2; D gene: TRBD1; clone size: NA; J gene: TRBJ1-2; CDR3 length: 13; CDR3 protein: CASNRDSSSGYTF; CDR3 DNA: TGCGCCAGCAACCGGGACAGTTCTAGCGGCTACACCTTC
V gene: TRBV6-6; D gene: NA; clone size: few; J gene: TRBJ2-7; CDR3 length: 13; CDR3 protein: CASRDGGTYEQYF; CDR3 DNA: TGTGCCAGCAGAGACGGAGGTACCTACGAGCAGTACTTC
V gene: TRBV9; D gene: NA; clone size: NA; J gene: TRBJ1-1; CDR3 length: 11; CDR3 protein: CASSVGGEAFF; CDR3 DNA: TGTGCCAGCAGCGTTGGGGGGGAAGCTTTCTTT
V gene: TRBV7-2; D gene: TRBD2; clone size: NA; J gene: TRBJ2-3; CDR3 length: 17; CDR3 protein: CASSLGASGGLTDTQYF; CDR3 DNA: TGTGCCAGCAGCTTAGGGGCTAGCGGGGGGTTAACAGATACGCAGTATTTT
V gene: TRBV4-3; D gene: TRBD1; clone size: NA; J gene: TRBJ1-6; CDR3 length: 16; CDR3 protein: CASSQGTGLYNSPLHF; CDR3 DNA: TGCGCCAGCAGCCAAGGGACAGGGCTCTATAATTCACCCCTCCACTTT
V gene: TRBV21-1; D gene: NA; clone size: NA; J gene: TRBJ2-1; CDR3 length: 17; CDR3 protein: CASSKPLATHSDNEQFF; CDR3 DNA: TGTGCCAGCAGCAAGCCACTAGCTACCCATTCCGACAATGAGCAGTTCTTC
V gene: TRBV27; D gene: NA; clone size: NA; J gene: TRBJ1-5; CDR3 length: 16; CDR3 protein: CASSLSRARGNQPQHF; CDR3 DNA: TGTGCCAGCAGTTTATCCAGGGCAAGGGGTAATCAGCCCCAGCATTTT
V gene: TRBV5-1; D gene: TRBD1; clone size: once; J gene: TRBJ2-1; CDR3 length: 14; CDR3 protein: CASSPRTGNNEQFF; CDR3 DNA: TGCGCCAGCAGCCCAAGGACAGGGAACAATGAGCAGTTCTTC
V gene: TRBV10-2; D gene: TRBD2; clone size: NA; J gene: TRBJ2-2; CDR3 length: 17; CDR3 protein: CASSDYLAGGHTGELFF; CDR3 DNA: TGCGCCAGCAGTGACTACCTAGCGGGGGGTCACACCGGGGAGCTGTTTTTT
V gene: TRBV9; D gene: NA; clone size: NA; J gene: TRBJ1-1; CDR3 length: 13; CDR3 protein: CASSVFGGYEAFF; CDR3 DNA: TGTGCCAGCAGCGTATTTGGGGGGTATGAAGCTTTCTTT
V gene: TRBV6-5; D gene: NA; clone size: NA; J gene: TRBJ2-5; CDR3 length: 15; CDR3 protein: CASSQTGRSQETQYF; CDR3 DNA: TGTGCCAGCAGTCAGACGGGGAGAAGCCAAGAGACCCAGTACTTC
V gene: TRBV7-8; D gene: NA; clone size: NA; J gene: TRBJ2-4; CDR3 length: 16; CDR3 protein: CASSLGRAIAKNIQYF; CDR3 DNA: TGTGCCAGCAGCTTAGGGCGGGCCATAGCCAAAAACATTCAGTACTTC
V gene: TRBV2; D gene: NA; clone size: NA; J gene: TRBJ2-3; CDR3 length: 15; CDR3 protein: CASSAGQISPDTQYF; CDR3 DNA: TGTGCCAGCAGCGCGGGACAGATTTCTCCAGATACGCAGTATTTT
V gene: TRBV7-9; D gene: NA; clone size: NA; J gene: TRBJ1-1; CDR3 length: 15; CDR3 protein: CASSSPQGIDTEAFF; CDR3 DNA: TGTGCCAGCAGCTCTCCGCAGGGAATTGACACTGAAGCTTTCTTT
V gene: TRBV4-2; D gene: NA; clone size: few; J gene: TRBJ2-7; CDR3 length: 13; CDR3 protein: CASSTSQGSEQYF; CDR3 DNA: TGTGCCAGCAGCACCAGCCAGGGCTCCGAGCAGTACTTC
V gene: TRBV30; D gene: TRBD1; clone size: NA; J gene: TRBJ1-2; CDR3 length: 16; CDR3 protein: CAWSVRLPGQAYGYTF; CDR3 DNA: TGTGCCTGGAGTGTACGTCTACCGGGACAGGCCTATGGCTACACCTTC
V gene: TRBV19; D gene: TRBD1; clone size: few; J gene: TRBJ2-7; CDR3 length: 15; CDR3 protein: CASTPTMQGAHEQYF; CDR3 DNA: TGTGCCAGTACCCCGACGATGCAGGGGGCCCACGAGCAGTACTTC
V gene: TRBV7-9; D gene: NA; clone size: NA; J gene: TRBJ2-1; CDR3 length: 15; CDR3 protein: CASSWDSSSYNEQFF; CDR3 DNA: TGTGCCAGCAGTTGGGACTCTAGCTCCTACAATGAGCAGTTCTTC